The 17 T cell receptor delta chains listed next were all sequenced from one sample in a study of gamma-delta T cells after stem cell transplantation. TCRdb applied CATT to the RT-PCR reads for clone calling. Of over a thousand delta-chain clones in the sample, about 4.9% were seen once. The sample consisted of gamma-delta T cells. These receptors originate from a human donor. It is not recorded whose cells these are; they may come from a transplant donor.

As regards this clone: Given a far larger clone just one base away, this is likely a sequencing read error. Distinct nucleotide sequences in the sample also encode this CDR3. The V gene is TRDV2, the J gene TRDJ1, with 7 bases matching TRDD3. The CDR3 has 15 amino acids. CDR1 GEAIGNYY and CDR2 EKD come from the germline V gene. In DNA form, the CDR3 reads TGTGCCTGTGATCGCTTGGGGGAGAGCACCGATAAACTAATCTTT. Residues: CACDRLGESTDKLIF.

This clone was counted between two and nine times. The protein given by TCRdb reflects a much larger clone and differs at residue 12 from this DNA's translation, likely from a read error; the protein shown is the DNA's translation. This sequence joins TRDV2 and TRDJ1, with no clear D. The CDR3 extends over 14 amino acids. Per germline, CDR1 GEAIGNYY and CDR2 EKD. The CDR3 region has the DNA TGTGCCTGTGACACCGTTGACCAAACCGATAAACGCATCTTT. Its translation: CACDTVDQTDKRIF.

The chain uses TRDV2 and TRDJ1, with 12 bases fitting TRDD3. Trimming at V came to 0 bases and at J to 1 base, leaving 17 bases not matched to a gene. The germline V gene has CDR1 GEAIGNYY and CDR2 EKD. The CDR3 extends over 21 amino acids. The CDR3 protein is CACDTLQSGGYDWGGTDKLIF. The CDR3 coding sequence is TGTGCCTGTGACACCCTTCAATCTGGGGGATACGATTGGGGAGGCACCGATAAACTCATCTTT.

On this clone: TCRdb's protein, taken from a much larger clone, differs from this DNA's translation at residue 15, likely owing to a read error; the protein displayed comes from the DNA. The chain joins TRDV2 to TRDJ1, with 10 bases lining up with TRDD3. This CDR3 is built from 19 residues. The germline gives CDR1 GEAIGNYY, CDR2 EKD. Written as DNA, the CDR3 is TGTGCCTGTGACACCTTGGGGGATACAAGGGAGCGAAGCACCGGTAAACTCATCTTT. Amino acid sequence: CACDTLGDTRERSTGKLIF.

To note about this clone: A read error is the likely source, as a far larger clone sits one nucleotide away. The same CDR3 can be traced to other DNA sequences in this sample. V and J are TRDV2 and TRDJ1; the D is unclear. Germline loops: CDR1 GEAIGNYY, CDR2 EKD. V was trimmed by 0 bases and J by 1 base, leaving 17 bases between them. CDR3 length: 17 amino acids. The CDR3 sequence is CACDTILTRYSTDKLIF. The CDR3 coding sequence is TGTGCCTGTGACACCATCTTAACCCGCTATAGCACCGATAAACTCATCTTT.

Turning to this clone: The TCRdb protein comes from a much larger clone and disagrees with this DNA's translation at residue 4, likely due to a read error; the protein given here is derived from the DNA. This chain links TRDV2 with TRDJ3, with 11 bases lining up with TRDD3. The CDR3 has 18 residues. Germline-derived CDR1 and CDR2 are GEAIGNYY and EKD. The V gene end was trimmed by 5 bases and the J gene end by 1 base; junction bases not matched to a gene: 6. CDR3 sequence: CACANTGGYSWDTRQMFF. In DNA, the CDR3 is TGTGCCTGTGCCAATACTGGGGGATATTCCTGGGACACCCGACAGATGTTTTTC.

On this clone: The TCRdb protein, from a much larger clone, departs from this DNA's translation at residue 5, likely by read error; the protein shown derives from the DNA. The chain combines TRDV2 with TRDJ1, with 13 positions matching TRDD3. Germline lookup yields CDR1 GEAIGNYY and CDR2 EKD. The trim removed 3 bases at V and 8 bases at J, leaving 8 bases unmatched. This CDR3 spans 15 amino acids. The CDR3 region is CACDSLTGGYEKLIF. The CDR3 region has the DNA TGTGCCTGTGACTCCCTGACTGGGGGATACGAAAAACTCATCTTT.

With respect to this clone: TCRdb's protein for this DNA is that of a much larger clone and differs from the translation at residue 5, likely a read error; the protein shown is the DNA translation. The chain uses TRDV2 and TRDJ2, with D maybe TRDD3 (5 bases). Germline V gene data show CDR1 as GEAIGNYY and CDR2 as EKD. V shed 8 bases and J shed 8 bases, with 8 bases lying between them. The CDR3 consists of 10 residues. CDR3 sequence: CASLGAQLFF. In nucleotides, the CDR3 is TGTGCCTCGTTGGGGGCACAACTCTTCTTT.

This clone occurred a few times. The translation of this DNA and the TCRdb protein of a much larger clone differ at residue 11, probably owing to a read error; the protein shown here is translated from the DNA. This chain joins TRDV2 and TRDJ1, with 10 bases identical to TRDD3. The CDR3 extends over 20 amino acids. Germline trimming cut 9 bases from V and 0 bases from J; bases unmatched to any gene: 24. Germline assignment: CDR1 GEAIGNYY and CDR2 EKD. The DNA of the CDR3 is TGTGCCGGTGTGGTGGTAAAGCTGGGGGATAAGATCATCGACACCGATAAACTCATCTTT. Translated, it gives CAGVVVKLGDKIIDTDKLIF.

Concerning this clone itself: A read error likely explains why the TCRdb protein, taken from a much larger clone, differs from this DNA's translation at residue 4; the protein shown is translated from the DNA. V is TRDV2 and J is TRDJ2, with D unclear. V lost 8 bases and J 8 bases, leaving 8 bases between the germline ends. This CDR3 region has 10 residues. Germline lookup yields CDR1 GEAIGNYY and CDR2 EKD. CDR3 amino acids: CASWEAQLFF. Here the CDR3 DNA reads TGTGCCTCGTGGGAGGCACAACTCTTCTTT.

In the case of this clone: TCRdb's entry gives the protein of a much larger clone, which mismatches this DNA's translation at residue 7, likely from a read error; the protein reported here is translated from the DNA. The rearrangement joins TRDV2 to TRDJ1; 9 bases agree with TRDD3. With 0 bases clipped from V and 4 bases from J, the junction kept 14 bases outside the gene matches. Germline V CDR1 and CDR2: GEAIGNYY, EKD. CDR3 length: 18 amino acids. In nucleotides, the CDR3 is TGTGCCTGTGACACCGTGTGGGGGCACTGGGGGACCTACGATAAACTCATCTTT. It is translated as CACDTVWGHWGTYDKLIF.

This clone is judged large. The same CDR3 can be traced to other DNA sequences in this sample. The chain is built from TRDV2 and TRDJ1; D is possibly TRDD2 (5 bases). Trimming pared 3 bases from V and 4 bases from J, leaving 14 bases between. Germline V lookup: CDR1 GEAIGNYY, CDR2 EKD. This CDR3 region has 14 residues. The CDR3 DNA is TGTGCCTGTGACGGCCTACGGGACGGCGATAAACTCATCTTT. It specifies CACDGLRDGDKLIF.

About this clone itself: TCRdb assigns this DNA the protein of a much larger clone, which departs from its translation at residue 10; this likely reflects a read error, and the protein shown comes from translating the DNA. This chain connects TRDV2 to TRDJ1; TRDD3 agrees at 10 bases. Germline assignment: CDR1 GEAIGNYY and CDR2 EKD. The CDR3 is made up of 14 amino acids. The CDR3 region is CACDLTGGSEKLIF. CDR3 coding DNA: TGTGCCTGTGACCTTACTGGGGGATCCGAGAAACTCATCTTT.

This clone was detected a few times. The amino acid sequence in TCRdb belongs to a much larger clone and departs from this DNA's translation at residue 8, likely a sequencing read error; the sequence shown is translated from the DNA. DNA for the CDR3: TGTGCCTGTGACAAACTGGGGGGTACCCGGTACACCGATAAACTCATCTTT. Its protein product is CACDKLGGTRYTDKLIF. This rearrangement joins TRDV2 to TRDJ1, with TRDD3 matching over 8 bases. CDR1 GEAIGNYY and CDR2 EKD come from the germline V gene. The V and J ends lost 2 bases and 0 bases, in that order; junction bases with no gene match: 10. This CDR3 is built from 17 residues.

In the case of this clone: This sequence is one base from a far larger clone and is likely a read error. In the same sample, other DNA sequences code for this CDR3. V gene TRDV2 combines with J gene TRDJ1; D may be TRDD1 (5 bases). The germline gives CDR1 GEAIGNYY, CDR2 EKD. V was cut by 3 bases and J by 3 bases, with 13 bases left in between. The CDR3 consists of 14 residues. CDR3 sequence reads: CACDQILDADKLIF. The CDR3 DNA follows: TGTGCCTGTGACCAAATACTTGACGCCGATAAACTCATCTTT.

Concerning this clone itself: A read error likely explains why the TCRdb protein, taken from a much larger clone, differs from this DNA's translation at residue 3; the protein shown is translated from the DNA. The chain employs TRDV2 and TRDJ1, with 10 positions matching TRDD3. CDR3 length: 19 amino acids. The V gene's germline CDR1 is GEAIGNYY and CDR2 EKD. This CDR3 reads CARDTLGDTRERSTDKLIF. For the CDR3, the DNA is TGTGCCCGTGACACCTTGGGGGATACAAGGGAGCGAAGCACCGATAAACTCATCTTT.

A note on this clone: The mismatch at residue 12 between this DNA's translation and the TCRdb protein of a much larger clone likely reflects a read error; the protein shown is translated from the DNA. The gene calls are TRDV2 and TRDJ1, with 10 bases lining up with TRDD3. This CDR3 spans 14 amino acids. Per the germline V gene, CDR1 is GEAIGNYY and CDR2 is EKD. The CDR3 coding sequence is TGTGCCTGTGACCTTACTGGGGGATCCGATAAATTCATCTTT. As protein: CACDLTGGSDKFIF.